The T cell receptor beta chain under discussion was sequenced for a study of graft-versus-host responses after intestinal transplantation. As regards this clone: What it binds is not known.

Per germline, CDR1 SGDLS and CDR2 YYNGEE. V was shortened by 3 bases and J by 5 bases, with 8 bases between the two germline ends. The CDR3 length is 13 residues. Only in-frame clones appear in the TCRdb table, and some are missing; sequencing was by immunoSEQ multiplex PCR. The sample has 100,000 to 140,000 clones; 87% are singletons. This TCR was recovered from a human donor who was the organ donor for an intestinal transplant. V is TRBV9 and J is TRBJ1-4; D unresolved. The sample was unstimulated CD4+ T cells sorted from spleen or lymph node cells, taken before transplant. CDR3 sequence reads: CASSATLNEKLFF. Here the CDR3 DNA reads TGTGCCAGCAGCGCTACCCTCAATGAAAAACTGTTTTTT.